This note documents a single T cell receptor (beta chain) sequence. Its matching antigen is unknown. PCR primers comprised 60 Vbeta and 13 Jbeta primers. Some clones are missing from TCRdb's copy, which holds only in-frame ones; the method was immunoSEQ multiplex PCR. The sample includes some 140,000 clones. The data were obtained in a study of cytomegalovirus exposure and HLA in healthy donors. Across the study: Assignment to the Caucasian-associated ancestry cluster applied to around 76% of the approximately 390 genotyped donors.

CDR3 length: 14 amino acids. Trimming stripped 9 bases from V and 3 bases from J, with 18 bases between. Germline lookup yields CDR1 MDHEN and CDR2 SYDVKM. Regarding the study as a whole: Sequencing artifact likely explains a cluster of highly shared sequence variants.

The sequence was obtained from a woman aged 60-75 years in good health and CMV-seronegative. Material: PBMCs. The rearrangement uses TRBV28 and TRBJ2-7, with D maybe TRBD1 (5 bases). CDR3 DNA sequence: TGTGCCAGTACCCCCGCAGGGCGTATCTACGAGCAGTACTTC. Its translation is CASTPAGRIYEQYF.